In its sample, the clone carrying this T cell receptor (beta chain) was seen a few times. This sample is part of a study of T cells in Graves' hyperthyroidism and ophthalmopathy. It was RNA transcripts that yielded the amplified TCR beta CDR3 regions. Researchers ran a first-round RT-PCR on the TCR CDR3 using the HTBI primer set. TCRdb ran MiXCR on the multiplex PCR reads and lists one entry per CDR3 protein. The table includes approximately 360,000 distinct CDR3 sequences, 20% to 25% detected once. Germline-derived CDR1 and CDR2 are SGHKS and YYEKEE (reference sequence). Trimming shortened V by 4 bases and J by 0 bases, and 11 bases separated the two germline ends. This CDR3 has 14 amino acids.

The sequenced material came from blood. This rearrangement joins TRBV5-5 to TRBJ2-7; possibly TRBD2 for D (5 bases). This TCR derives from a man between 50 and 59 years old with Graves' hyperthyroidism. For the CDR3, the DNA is TGTGCCAGCAGCCCTTCCGGGATCTCCTACGAGCAGTACTTC. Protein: CASSPSGISYEQYF.